The source of this T cell receptor beta chain is a study of shared clonotypes between healthy human individuals. Findings and limits, study-wide: Clonotypes shared by all four sorted-subset donors had higher generation probabilities than non-shared clonotypes.

Worth noting for this clone: Antigen unknown.

Naive-designated CD8 cells lacked CD45RO, were positively enriched for CCR7, and omitted terminally differentiated effector memory CD45RA+ cells. The germline V gene encodes CDR1 LNHDA and CDR2 SQIVND (reference sequence). Trimming cost V 5 bases and J 7 bases; bases outside gene matches: 4. The length of the CDR3 is 13 residues. Only in-frame clones appear in the TCRdb table, and some are missing; sequencing was by immunoSEQ multiplex PCR. The repertoire has 1.5 million to 2.5 million clones, around 96% of them found once; the top ten carry approximately 1.2%. The gene calls are TRBV19 and TRBJ2-1, with 8 bases matching TRBD1. The sequenced sample consisted of naive CD8+ T cells sorted from blood. This TCR was recovered from a man in his late teens or twenties in good health. The CDR3 bases are TGTGCCAGTAGTTGGACAGGGAGGAATGAGCAGTTCTTC. As protein: CASSWTGRNEQFF.